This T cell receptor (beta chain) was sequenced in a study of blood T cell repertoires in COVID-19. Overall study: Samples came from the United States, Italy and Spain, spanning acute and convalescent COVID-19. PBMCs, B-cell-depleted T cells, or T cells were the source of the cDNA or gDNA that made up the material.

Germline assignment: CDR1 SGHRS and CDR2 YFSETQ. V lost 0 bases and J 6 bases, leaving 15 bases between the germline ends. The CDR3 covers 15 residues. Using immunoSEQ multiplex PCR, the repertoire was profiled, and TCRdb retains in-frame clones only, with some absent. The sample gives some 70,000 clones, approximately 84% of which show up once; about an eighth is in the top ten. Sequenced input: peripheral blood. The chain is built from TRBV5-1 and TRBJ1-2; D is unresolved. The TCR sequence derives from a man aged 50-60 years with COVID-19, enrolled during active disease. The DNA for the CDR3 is TGCGCCAGCAGCTTGGGCTTTGGTGAGAATGATGGCTACACCTTC. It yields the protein CASSLGFGENDGYTF.